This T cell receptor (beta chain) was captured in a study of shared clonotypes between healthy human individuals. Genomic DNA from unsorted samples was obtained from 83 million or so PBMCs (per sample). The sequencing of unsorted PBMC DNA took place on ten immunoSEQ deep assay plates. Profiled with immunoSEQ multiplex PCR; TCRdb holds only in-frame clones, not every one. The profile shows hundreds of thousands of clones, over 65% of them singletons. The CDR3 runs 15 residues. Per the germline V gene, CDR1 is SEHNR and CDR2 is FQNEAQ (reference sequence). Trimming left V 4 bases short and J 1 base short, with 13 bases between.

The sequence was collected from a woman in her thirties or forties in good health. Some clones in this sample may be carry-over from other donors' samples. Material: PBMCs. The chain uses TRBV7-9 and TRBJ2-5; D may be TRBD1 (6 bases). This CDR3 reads CASSWMGAAQETQYF. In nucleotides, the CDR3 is TGTGCCAGCAGCTGGATGGGGGCCGCCCAAGAGACCCAGTACTTC.